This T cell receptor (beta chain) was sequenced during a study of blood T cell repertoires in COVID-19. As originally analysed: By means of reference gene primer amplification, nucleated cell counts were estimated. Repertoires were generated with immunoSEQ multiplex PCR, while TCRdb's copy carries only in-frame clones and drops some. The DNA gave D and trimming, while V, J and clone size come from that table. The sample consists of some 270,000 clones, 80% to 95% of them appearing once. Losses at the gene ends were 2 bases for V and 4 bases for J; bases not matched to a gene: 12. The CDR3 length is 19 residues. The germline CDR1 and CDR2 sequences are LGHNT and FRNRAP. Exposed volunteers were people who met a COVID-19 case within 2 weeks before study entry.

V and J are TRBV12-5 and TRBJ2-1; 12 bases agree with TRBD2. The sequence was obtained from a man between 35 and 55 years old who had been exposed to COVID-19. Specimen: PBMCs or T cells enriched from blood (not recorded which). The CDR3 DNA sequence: TGTGCTAGTGGTTTGTTCGCGGGACTAGCGGGCTACTTATACAATGAGCAGTTCTTC. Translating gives CASGLFAGLAGYLYNEQFF.